This TCR beta chain was sequenced in a study of T cell clonotyping in hematopoietic cell transplantation. The germline gives CDR1 SGHRS, CDR2 YFSETQ. The CDR3 covers 15 residues. V was clipped by 0 bases and J by 0 bases, with 7 bases between them. Time point specified: recipient sample about 28 days before transplant, after cytoreduction. Method: immunoSEQ multiplex PCR; TCRdb's copy keeps in-frame clones and lacks some. The sample records around 10,000 clones, approximately 92% being singletons. The chain joins TRBV5-1 to TRBJ2-1, with D tentatively TRBD2 (5 bases). The sequenced sample was peripheral blood mononuclear cells, obtained before stem cell transplant. The sequence derives from a woman in her thirties or forties with acute myeloid leukemia. Some clones in this sample may be carry-over from other donors' samples. The CDR3 sequence is CASSLDGVSYNEQFF. CDR3 DNA sequence: TGCGCCAGCAGCTTGGACGGGGTCTCCTACAATGAGCAGTTCTTC.